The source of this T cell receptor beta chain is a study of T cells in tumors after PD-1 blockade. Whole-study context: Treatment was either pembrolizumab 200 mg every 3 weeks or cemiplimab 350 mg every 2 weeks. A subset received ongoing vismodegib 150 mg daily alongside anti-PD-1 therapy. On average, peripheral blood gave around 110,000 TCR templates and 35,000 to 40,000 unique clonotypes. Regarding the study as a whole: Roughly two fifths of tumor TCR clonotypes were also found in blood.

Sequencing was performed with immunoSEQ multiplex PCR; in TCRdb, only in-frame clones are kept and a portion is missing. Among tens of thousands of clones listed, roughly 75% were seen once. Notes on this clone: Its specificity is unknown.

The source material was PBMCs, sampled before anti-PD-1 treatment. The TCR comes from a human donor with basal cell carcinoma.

CDR3 DNA sequence: TGTGCCAGCAGCTTAGAGGGACAGTCCTACAATGAGCAGTTCTTC. This encodes CASSLEGQSYNEQFF. The chain has TRBV7-9 and TRBJ2-1, with TRBD1 matching 7 bases. V lost 1 base to trimming and J lost 1 base; unmatched junction nucleotides: 1. The germline gives CDR1 SEHNR, CDR2 FQNEAQ (reference sequence). The CDR3 is 15 residues long.